The sequence of this T cell receptor (beta chain) was determined in a study of CD8 T cells in ankylosing spondylitis. This CDR3 is built from 15 residues. The V end lost 0 bases, the J end lost 4 bases, and 11 bases lay between the germline ends. Germline loops: CDR1 SGHRS, CDR2 YFSETQ. Libraries of TCR beta came from quantitative 5'-RACE with molecular barcodes. TCRdb recomputed calls from the 5' RACE reads with MiXCR, one row per CDR3 protein. This sample carries fewer than 750,000 distinct CDR3 sequences, roughly 20% of them seen once, and the ten largest clones take around 19%. Study-level results: There were earlier reports of some motif variants in reactive arthritis synovial fluid and blood. Characteristic of ankylosing spondylitis blood, it appeared, was a TCR beta motif comprising eight highly homologous variants. Peripheral blood samples showed relatively rare disease-linked clones, and these clones were CD8+. As reported, disease-linked clones showed significant enrichment in matched ankylosing spondylitis synovial fluid.

This clonotype has just a few counts. Its target is unknown. The sequence came from a male donor with ankylosing spondylitis. The genes are TRBV5-1 and TRBJ1-3, with D possibly TRBD1 on 5 matching bases. The sequenced sample was blood, either unsorted or a sorted T cell fraction (not recorded which). CDR3 region: CASSLAYGAGNTIYF. The DNA of the CDR3 is TGCGCCAGCAGCTTGGCCTACGGGGCAGGAAACACCATATATTTT. Full variable domain (missing parts from reference TRBV5-1 and TRBJ1-3): KAGVTQTPRYLIKTRGQQVTLSCSPISGHRSVSWYQQTPGQGLQFLFEYFSETQRNKGNFPGRFSGRQFSNSRSEMNVSTLELGDSALYLCASSLAYGAGNTIYFGEGSWLTVV.